This is a list of T cell receptor beta chains from one sample in a study of tumor-infiltrating lymphocytes in primary liver carcinoma. MiXCR was run by TCRdb on the multiplex PCR reads, yielding one entry per CDR3 protein. The table lists 52,000 or so distinct CDR3 sequences, around 82% of them singletons. The sample was liver tumor tissue from sampling region 5. All receptors come from a man in his forties with primary liver carcinoma and hepatitis B virus infection. CDR3s include the opening cysteine and the closing phenylalanine or tryptophan. Each record gives: D gene, V gene, clone size, J gene, CDR3 protein, CDR3 DNA. The D gene is left open where the match is weak. Rows give clone size only sometimes, using once, few, many, or a class for an expanded clone.

.	TRBV29-1	medium-sized	TRBJ1-4	CSALDEKLFF	TGCAGCGCTTTGGATGAAAAACTGTTTTTT
.	TRBV5-4	once	TRBJ2-7	CASSWNRSYEQYF	TGTGCCAGCAGCTGGAACCGCTCATACGAGCAGTACTTC
TRBD2	TRBV30	.	TRBJ2-7	CAWSLQAAGTHEQYF	TGTGCCTGGAGCCTACAGGCAGCGGGAACACACGAGCAGTACTTC
.	TRBV7-3	.	TRBJ2-3	CASSLGAFSTDTRYF	TGTGCCAGCAGCCTCGGGGCTTTTAGCACAGATACACGGTATTTT
TRBD1	TRBV28	many	TRBJ1-1	CASSLAGQGNTEAFF	TGTGCCAGCAGTTTAGCGGGACAGGGGAACACTGAAGCTTTCTTT
.	TRBV21-1	.	TRBJ1-5	CSSTKSPGNQSQHF	TGTTCCAGCACCAAATCCCCAGGGAATCAGTCCCAGCATTTT
.	TRBV6-5	.	TRBJ2-1	CVSSSGPYSEQFF	TGTGTCAGCAGTTCCGGCCCTTACAGTGAGCAGTTCTTC
TRBD1	TRBV4-2	medium-sized	TRBJ2-7	CASSQDRGGHEQYF	TGTGCCAGCAGCCAAGATCGAGGGGGCCACGAGCAGTACTTC
TRBD2	TRBV6-5	once	TRBJ2-3	CTSNPGLAGTETQYF	TGTACCAGCAACCCAGGACTAGCGGGAACAGAAACGCAATATTTT
.	TRBV7-8	few	TRBJ1-5	CASSLVDRAINLPHHF	TGTGCCAGCAGCTTAGTAGACAGAGCGATTAATCTGCCCCATCATTTT
.	TRBV6-6	.	TRBJ2-2	CASSYRGANTGELFF	TGTGCCAGCAGTTACAGGGGGGCGAACACCGGGGAGTTGTTTTTT
.	TRBV29-1	few	TRBJ2-7	CSVFTSNGSYGQYF	TGCAGCGTCTTTACTAGCAACGGATCCTACGGGCAGTACTTC
TRBD1	TRBV20-1	few	TRBJ2-5	CSASRDRASLQETQYF	TGCAGTGCTAGCCGGGACAGGGCTAGCCTCCAAGAGACCCAGTACTTC
.	TRBV12-3/TRBV12-4	.	TRBJ2-7	CASSLSGSHYERYF	TGTGCCAGCAGTTTAAGCGGGTCCCACTACGAGCGGTACTTC
.	TRBV6-6	.	TRBJ1-2	CASSSRGVGYGYSF	TGTGCCAGCAGTTCACGAGGGGTTGGCTATGGCTACAGTTTC
TRBD1	TRBV29-1	.	TRBJ2-3	CSVVLWDRGTDTQYF	TGCAGCGTTGTGTTGTGGGACAGGGGAACAGATACGCAGTATTTT
.	TRBV29-1	.	TRBJ2-3	CRVVDPWFRDTQYF	TGCAGAGTAGTGGACCCATGGTTCAGAGATACGCAGTATTTT